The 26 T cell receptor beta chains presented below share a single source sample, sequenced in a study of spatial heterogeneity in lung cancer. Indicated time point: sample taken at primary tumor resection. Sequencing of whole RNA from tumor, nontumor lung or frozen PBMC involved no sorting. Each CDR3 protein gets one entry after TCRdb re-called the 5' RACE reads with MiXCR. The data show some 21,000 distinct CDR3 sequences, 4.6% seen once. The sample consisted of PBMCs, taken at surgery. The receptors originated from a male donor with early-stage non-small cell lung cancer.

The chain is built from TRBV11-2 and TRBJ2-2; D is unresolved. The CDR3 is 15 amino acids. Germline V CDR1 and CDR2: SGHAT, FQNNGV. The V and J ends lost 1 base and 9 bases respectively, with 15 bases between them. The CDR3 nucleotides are TGTGCCAGCAGCTTAGCCGCCGGGTCAAAGCGGGAGCTGTTTTTT. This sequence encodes CASSLAAGSKRELFF.

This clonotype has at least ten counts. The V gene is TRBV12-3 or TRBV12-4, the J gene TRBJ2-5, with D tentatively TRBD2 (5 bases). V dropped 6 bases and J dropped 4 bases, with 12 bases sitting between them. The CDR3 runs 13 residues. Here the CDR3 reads CASSLAAGETQYF. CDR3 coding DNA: TGTGCCAGCAGCCTCGCCGCGGGAGAGACCCAGTACTTC.

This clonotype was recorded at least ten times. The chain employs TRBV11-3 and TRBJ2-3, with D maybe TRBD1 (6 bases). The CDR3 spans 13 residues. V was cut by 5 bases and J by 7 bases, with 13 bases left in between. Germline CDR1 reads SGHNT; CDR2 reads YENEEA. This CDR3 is CASSNRDTYTQYF. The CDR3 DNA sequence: TGTGCCAGCAGCAACCGGGACACCTATACGCAGTATTTT.

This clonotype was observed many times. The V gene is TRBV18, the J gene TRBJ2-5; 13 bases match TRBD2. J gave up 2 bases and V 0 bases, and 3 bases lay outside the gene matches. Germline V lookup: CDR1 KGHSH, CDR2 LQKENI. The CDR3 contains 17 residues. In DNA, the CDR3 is TGTGCCAGCTCACCACCCAGGACTAGCGGGGGACAAGAGACCCAGTACTTC. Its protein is CASSPPRTSGGQETQYF.

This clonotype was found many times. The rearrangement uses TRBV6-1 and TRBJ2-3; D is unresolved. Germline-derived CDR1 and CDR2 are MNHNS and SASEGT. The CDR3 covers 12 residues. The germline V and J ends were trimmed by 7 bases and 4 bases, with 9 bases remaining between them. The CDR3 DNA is TGTGCCAGCAAGGATAGCCCAGATACGCAGTATTTT. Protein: CASKDSPDTQYF.

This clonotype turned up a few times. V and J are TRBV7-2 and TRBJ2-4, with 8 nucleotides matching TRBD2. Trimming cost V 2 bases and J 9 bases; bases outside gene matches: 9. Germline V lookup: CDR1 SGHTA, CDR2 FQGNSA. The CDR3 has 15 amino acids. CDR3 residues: CASSLNSGNVGIQYF. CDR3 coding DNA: TGTGCCAGCAGCTTAAATAGCGGGAACGTTGGCATTCAGTACTTC.

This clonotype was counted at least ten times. CDR3 bases: TGTGCCAGCAGTCACAAGCCAGGGGGGGCCTACGAGCAGTACTTC. It translates to CASSHKPGGAYEQYF. This chain uses TRBV27 with TRBJ2-7; D might be TRBD1 or TRBD2, each matching 7 bases. The CDR3 has 15 amino acids. V was shortened by 5 bases and J by 2 bases, with 16 bases between the two germline ends. CDR1 is MNHEY and CDR2 is SMNVEV in the germline V gene (reference sequence).

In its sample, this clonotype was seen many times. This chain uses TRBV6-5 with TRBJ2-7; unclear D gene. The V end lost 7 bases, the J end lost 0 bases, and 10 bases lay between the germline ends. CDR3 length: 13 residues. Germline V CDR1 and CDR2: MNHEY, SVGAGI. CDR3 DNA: TGTGCCAGCACCCCGGACGGCTCCTACGAGCAGTACTTC. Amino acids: CASTPDGSYEQYF.

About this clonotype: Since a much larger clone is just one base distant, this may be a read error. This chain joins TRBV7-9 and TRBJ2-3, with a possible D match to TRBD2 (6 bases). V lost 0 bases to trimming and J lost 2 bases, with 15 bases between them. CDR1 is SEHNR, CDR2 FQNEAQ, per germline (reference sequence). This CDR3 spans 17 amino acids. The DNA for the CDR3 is TGTGCCAGCAGCTTAGCTTTCCCCGGGAGCCTCACAGATACGCAGTATTTT. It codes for CASSLAFPGSLTDTQYF.

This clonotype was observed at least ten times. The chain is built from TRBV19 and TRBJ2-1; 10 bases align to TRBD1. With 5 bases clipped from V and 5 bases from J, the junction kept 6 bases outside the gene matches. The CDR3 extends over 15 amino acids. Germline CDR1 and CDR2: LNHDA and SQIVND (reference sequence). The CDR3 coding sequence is TGTGCCAGTAGTCTGGACAGGGGGGCGAACAATGAGCAGTTCTTC. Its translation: CASSLDRGANNEQFF.

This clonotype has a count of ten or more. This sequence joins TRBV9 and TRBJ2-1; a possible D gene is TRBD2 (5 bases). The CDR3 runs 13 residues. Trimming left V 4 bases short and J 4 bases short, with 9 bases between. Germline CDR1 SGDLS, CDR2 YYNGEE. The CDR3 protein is CASSPGDYNEQFF. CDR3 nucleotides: TGTGCCAGCAGCCCCGGGGATTACAATGAGCAGTTCTTC.

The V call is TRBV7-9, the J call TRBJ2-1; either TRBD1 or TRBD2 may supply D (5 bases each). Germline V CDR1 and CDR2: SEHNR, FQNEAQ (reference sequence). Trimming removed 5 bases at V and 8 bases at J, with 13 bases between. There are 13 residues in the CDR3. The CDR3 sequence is CASSPGAGDEQFF. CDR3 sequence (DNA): TGTGCCAGCAGCCCCGGGGCTGGGGATGAGCAGTTCTTC.

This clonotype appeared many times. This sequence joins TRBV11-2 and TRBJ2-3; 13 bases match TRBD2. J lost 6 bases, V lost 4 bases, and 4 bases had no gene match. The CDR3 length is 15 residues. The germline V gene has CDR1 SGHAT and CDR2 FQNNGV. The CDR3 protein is CASSSTSGGADTQYF. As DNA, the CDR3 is TGTGCCAGCAGCTCAACTAGCGGGGGGGCTGATACGCAGTATTTT.

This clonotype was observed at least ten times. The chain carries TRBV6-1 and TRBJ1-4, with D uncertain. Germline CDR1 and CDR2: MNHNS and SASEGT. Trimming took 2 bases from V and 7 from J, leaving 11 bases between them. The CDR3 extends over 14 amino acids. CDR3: CASSEPRSSEKLFF. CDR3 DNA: TGTGCCAGCAGTGAACCGAGGTCCAGTGAAAAACTGTTTTTT.

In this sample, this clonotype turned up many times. This CDR3 reads CASGMTGGSVGTEAFF. The DNA for the CDR3 is TGTGCCAGCGGAATGACAGGGGGCTCTGTGGGCACTGAAGCTTTCTTT. This chain uses TRBV9 with TRBJ1-1, with 10 bases fitting TRBD1. Germline assignment: CDR1 SGDLS and CDR2 YYNGEE. Trimming at V came to 7 bases and at J to 4 bases, leaving 13 bases not matched to a gene. The CDR3 is made up of 16 amino acids.

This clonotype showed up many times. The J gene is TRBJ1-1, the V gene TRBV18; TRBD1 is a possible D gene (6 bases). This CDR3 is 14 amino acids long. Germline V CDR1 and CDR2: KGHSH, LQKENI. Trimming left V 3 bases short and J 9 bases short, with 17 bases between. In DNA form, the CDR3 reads TGTGCCAGCTCACCCTCGACAGGACAAGAGAAAGCTTTCTTT. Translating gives CASSPSTGQEKAFF.

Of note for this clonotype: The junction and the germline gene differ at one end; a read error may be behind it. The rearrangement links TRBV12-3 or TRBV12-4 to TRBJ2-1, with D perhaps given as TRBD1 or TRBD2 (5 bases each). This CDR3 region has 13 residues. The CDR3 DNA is TGTGTCAGCCAAACCGGGGCGTACAATGAGCAGTTCTTC. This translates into CVSQTGAYNEQFF.

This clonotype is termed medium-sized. The DNA of the CDR3 is TGCGCCAGCAGCTCCGCCTACCACAAGAACACTGAAGCTTTCTTT. It codes for CASSSAYHKNTEAFF. The V call is TRBV5-1, the J call TRBJ1-1; D not certain. Between the trimmed V and J ends, which lost 3 bases and 1 base, there was a span of 13 bases. CDR3 size: 15 residues. Germline lookup yields CDR1 SGHRS and CDR2 YFSETQ.

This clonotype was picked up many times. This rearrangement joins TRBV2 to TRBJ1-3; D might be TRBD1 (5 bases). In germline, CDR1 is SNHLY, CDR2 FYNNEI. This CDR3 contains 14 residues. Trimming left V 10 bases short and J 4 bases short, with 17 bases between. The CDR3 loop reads CATKQERDGNTIYF. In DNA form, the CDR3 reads TGTGCCACAAAACAGGAGCGAGACGGAAACACCATATATTTT.

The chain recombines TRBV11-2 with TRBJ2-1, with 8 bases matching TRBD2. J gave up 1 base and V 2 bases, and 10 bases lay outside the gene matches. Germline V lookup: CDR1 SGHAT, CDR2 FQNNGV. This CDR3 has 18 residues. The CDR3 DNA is TGTGCCAGCAGCTTACGGGCGGGAGGTCTCTTATCCTACAATGAGCAGTTCTTC. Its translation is CASSLRAGGLLSYNEQFF.

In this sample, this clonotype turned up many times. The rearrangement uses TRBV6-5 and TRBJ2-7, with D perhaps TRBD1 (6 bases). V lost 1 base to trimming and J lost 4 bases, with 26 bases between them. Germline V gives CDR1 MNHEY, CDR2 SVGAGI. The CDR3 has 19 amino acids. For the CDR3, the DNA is TGTGCCAGCAGTTACTGGGGGCGCGGAGTGACTTCCAGCACATACGAGCAGTACTTC. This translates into CASSYWGRGVTSSTYEQYF.

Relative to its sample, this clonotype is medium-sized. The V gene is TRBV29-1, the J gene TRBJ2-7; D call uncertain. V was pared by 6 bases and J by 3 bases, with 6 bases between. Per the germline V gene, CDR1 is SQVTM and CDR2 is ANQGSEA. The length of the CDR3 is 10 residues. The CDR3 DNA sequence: TGCAGCGTGAGAGACTACGAGCAGTACTTC. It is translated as CSVRDYEQYF.

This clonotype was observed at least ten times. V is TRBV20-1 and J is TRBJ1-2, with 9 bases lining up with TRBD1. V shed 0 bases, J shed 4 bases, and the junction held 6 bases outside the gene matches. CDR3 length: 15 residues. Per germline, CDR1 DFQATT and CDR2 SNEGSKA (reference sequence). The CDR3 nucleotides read TGCAGTGCTAGAGAGGGGACAGGGTTTACCTATGGCTACACCTTC. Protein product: CSAREGTGFTYGYTF.

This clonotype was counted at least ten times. The CDR3 DNA reads TGCGCCAGCAGCTCCGAGGGCGGCACTGAAGCTTTCTTT. Its translation is CASSSEGGTEAFF. The rearrangement uses TRBV5-1 and TRBJ1-1; D is ambiguous. Germline loops: CDR1 SGHRS, CDR2 YFSETQ. Trimming shortened V by 3 bases and J by 4 bases, and 10 bases separated the two germline ends. The CDR3 covers 13 residues.

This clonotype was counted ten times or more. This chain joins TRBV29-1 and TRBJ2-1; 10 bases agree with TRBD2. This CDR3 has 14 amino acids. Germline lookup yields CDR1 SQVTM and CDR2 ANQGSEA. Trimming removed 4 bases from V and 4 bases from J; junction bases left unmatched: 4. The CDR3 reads CSVATSGVYNEQFF. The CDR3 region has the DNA TGCAGCGTTGCAACTAGCGGGGTTTACAATGAGCAGTTCTTC.

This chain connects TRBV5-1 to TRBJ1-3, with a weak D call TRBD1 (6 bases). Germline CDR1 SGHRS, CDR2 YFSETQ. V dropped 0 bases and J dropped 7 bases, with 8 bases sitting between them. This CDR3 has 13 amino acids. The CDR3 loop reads CASSLEGGNTIYF. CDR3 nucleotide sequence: TGCGCCAGCAGCTTGGAAGGGGGGAACACCATATATTTT.